The present T cell receptor beta chain was sequenced within a study of shared clonotypes between healthy human individuals. There are 13 residues in the CDR3. V lost 5 bases and J lost 2, with 8 bases in between. Germline CDR1 SGHTA, CDR2 FQGTGA. TCRdb keeps only in-frame clones here, not all; method: immunoSEQ multiplex PCR. Of roughly 510,000 clones listed, about 80% are singletons. Input material: PBMCs. The chain uses TRBV7-3 and TRBJ2-3, with D possibly TRBD2 on 6 matching bases. The sequence was obtained from a woman in her forties in good health. Some clones in this sample may be carry-over from other donors' samples. CDR3 in DNA: TGTGCCAGCAGCCGGGACTTCACAGATACGCAGTATTTT. It codes for CASSRDFTDTQYF.